The T cell receptor beta chain under discussion was sequenced for a study of T cells in localized non-small cell lung cancer. Notes on this clone: Its antigen remains unidentified.

Clones were sequenced by immunoSEQ multiplex PCR, and TCRdb holds only the in-frame ones, with some missing. The sample holds approximately 50,000 clones, more than 85% seen once. Germline V CDR1 and CDR2: LGHNT, FRNRAP. This CDR3 is 21 amino acids long. J gave up 0 bases and V 0 bases, and 13 bases lay outside the gene matches. Study-wide results and limits: The highest T cell clonality was in uninvolved adjacent lung, above tumor. A single tumor region was sequenced, leaving heterogeneity possible. Higher blood T cell density tracked longer overall survival. When the top 100 tumor clones were examined, a median around 58 of them also appeared in the adjacent lung, which was paired and uninvolved.

The sample was PBMCs, taken before any cancer treatment. The V and J genes are TRBV12-5 and TRBJ2-6, with 8 nucleotides matching TRBD1. The TCR originated in a man aged 40 to 69 with stage II lung adenocarcinoma. CDR3 in DNA: TGTGCTAGTGGTTTGGTCGGACAGGGTGGTTCATTTCTCTCTGGGGCCAACGTCCTGACTTTC. Translation gives CASGLVGQGGSFLSGANVLTF.